The following is a TCR beta chain sequence with its context. Its antigen is as yet unknown. Repertoires were generated with immunoSEQ multiplex PCR, while TCRdb's copy carries only in-frame clones and drops some. The table lists approximately 84,000 clones, 85% to 90% of them singletons, with about 28% in the top ten. The entry originates in a study of T cell responses to AZD1222 COVID-19 vaccine. Study details: Samples with a second dose at about 4 or about 12 weeks were pooled together.

General observations from the study: Donors, mostly white British, included more females; clonal diversity was possibly underestimated.

V gave up 3 bases and J gave up 2 bases; unmatched junction bases: 4. This CDR3 has 14 residues. Germline lookup yields CDR1 SGDLS and CDR2 YYNGEE. The chain couples TRBV9 to TRBJ2-5; 7 bases agree with TRBD1. The source was peripheral blood, collected on day 0 of AZD1222 vaccination. The receptor was derived from an adult in good health. The CDR3 region has the DNA TGTGCCAGCAGCGCAAGACAGGGTCAAGAGACCCAGTACTTC. Protein sequence: CASSARQGQETQYF.